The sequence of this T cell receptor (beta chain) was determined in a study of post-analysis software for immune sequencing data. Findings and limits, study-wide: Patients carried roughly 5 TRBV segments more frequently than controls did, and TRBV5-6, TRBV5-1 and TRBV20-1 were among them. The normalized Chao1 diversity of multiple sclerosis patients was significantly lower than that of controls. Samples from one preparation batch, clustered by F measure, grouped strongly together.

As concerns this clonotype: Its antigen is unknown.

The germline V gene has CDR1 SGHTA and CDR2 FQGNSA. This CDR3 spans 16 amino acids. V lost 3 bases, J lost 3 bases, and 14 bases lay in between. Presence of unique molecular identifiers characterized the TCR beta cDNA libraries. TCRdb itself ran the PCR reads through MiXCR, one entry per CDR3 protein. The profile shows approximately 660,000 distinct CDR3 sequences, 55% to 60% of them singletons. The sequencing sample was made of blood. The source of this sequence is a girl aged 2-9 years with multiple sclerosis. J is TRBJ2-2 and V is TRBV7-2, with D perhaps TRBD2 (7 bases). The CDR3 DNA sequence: TGTGCCAGCAGCTTCCTAGCGGCAGGGGACACCGGGGAGCTGTTTTTT. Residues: CASSFLAAGDTGELFF.